A selection of T cell receptor beta chains follows, all from one sample in a study of T cell repertoires in cytomegalovirus infection. TCRdb used MiXCR to reprocess the reads, holding one entry per CDR3 protein. The sample lists 150,000 to 200,000 distinct CDR3 sequences; about 20% were seen once. These receptors have no known antigen. Sequencing used CD8+ T cells from cultured PBMCs, obtained from culture after CMV antigen stimulation. Receptor source: a human donor in good health (CMV status not recorded). Some clones in this sample may be carry-over from other donors' samples. Both conserved end residues are part of each CDR3. Each record gives: J gene, V gene, clone size, D gene, CDR3 DNA, CDR3 protein. D genes are given only for firm matches. Clone size appears in some rows only: once, few, many, or a class for an expanded clone.

TRBJ2-3 | TRBV7-2 | . | TRBD1 | TGTGCCAGCGGATTAAGGGGGCGAGGCACAGATACGCAGTATTTT | CASGLRGRGTDTQYF
TRBJ1-1 | TRBV7-2 | . | . | TGTGCCAGCAGCCGTATTGGGGGCATGAACACTGAAGCTTTCTTT | CASSRIGGMNTEAFF
TRBJ1-1 | TRBV12-5 | . | . | TGTGCTTCCGAGGCGGGCAGGGGATATACTGAAGCTTTCTTT | CASEAGRGYTEAFF
TRBJ1-2 | TRBV7-8 | . | TRBD1 | TGTGCCAGCAGCTTAGATCCGGACAGGGGCGCCTATGGCTACACCTTC | CASSLDPDRGAYGYTF
TRBJ2-1 | TRBV2 | . | TRBD1 | TGTGCCAGCATTCCCAAGGGGACAGGACTCAACAATGAGCAGTTCTTC | CASIPKGTGLNNEQFF
TRBJ1-1 | TRBV9 | . | . | TGTGCCAGCAGCGGGTCTACAGGGTCAACTGAAGCTTTCTTT | CASSGSTGSTEAFF
TRBJ2-7 | TRBV18 | . | . | TGTGCCAGCTCACCCGAAACCTACGAGCAGTACTTC | CASSPETYEQYF
TRBJ2-7 | TRBV20-1 | . | TRBD2 | TGCAGTGCTAGTTCTAGCGGGGGATTTAACGAGCAGTACTTC | CSASSSGGFNEQYF
TRBJ2-7 | TRBV9 | few | . | TGTGCCAGCAGCGCAAAGGGGACTGGGTTCCGTGACAGCTACGAGCAGTACTTC | CASSAKGTGFRDSYEQYF
TRBJ1-4 | TRBV10-3 | few | . | TGTGCCATCAGTGAGTCGTCTACTAATGAAAAACTGTTTTTT | CAISESSTNEKLFF
TRBJ1-4 | TRBV7-2 | few | TRBD1 | TGTGCCAGCAGCTCGACAGGGGCCGGGGAAAAACTGTTTTTT | CASSSTGAGEKLFF
TRBJ1-1 | TRBV4-3 | . | . | TGCGCCAGCAGTCTGTCGGTTTCGGGCACTGAAGCTTTCTTT | CASSLSVSGTEAFF
TRBJ1-2 | TRBV20-1 | . | . | TGCAGTGCTAGGGTTGGGCTAGTCTATGGCTACACCTTC | CSARVGLVYGYTF
TRBJ2-7 | TRBV7-9 | . | . | TGTGCCAGCAGCGCCTCCTCCTCGACCTACGAGCAGTACTTC | CASSASSSTYEQYF
TRBJ1-1 | TRBV7-9 | few | TRBD1 | TGTGCCAGCAGCCTCTCACAGGGGATGAACACTGAAGCTTTCTTT | CASSLSQGMNTEAFF